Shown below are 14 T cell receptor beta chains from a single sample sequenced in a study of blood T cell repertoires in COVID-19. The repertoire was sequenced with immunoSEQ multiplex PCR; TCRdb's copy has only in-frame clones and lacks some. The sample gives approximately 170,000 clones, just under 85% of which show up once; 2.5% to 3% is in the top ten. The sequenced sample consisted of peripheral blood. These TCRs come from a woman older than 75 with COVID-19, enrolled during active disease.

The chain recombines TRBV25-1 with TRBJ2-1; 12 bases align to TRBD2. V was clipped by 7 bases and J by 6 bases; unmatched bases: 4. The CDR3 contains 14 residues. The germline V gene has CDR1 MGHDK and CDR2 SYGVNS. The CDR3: CASTLAGGSNEQFF. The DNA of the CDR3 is TGTGCCAGCACACTAGCGGGAGGTTCCAATGAGCAGTTCTTC.

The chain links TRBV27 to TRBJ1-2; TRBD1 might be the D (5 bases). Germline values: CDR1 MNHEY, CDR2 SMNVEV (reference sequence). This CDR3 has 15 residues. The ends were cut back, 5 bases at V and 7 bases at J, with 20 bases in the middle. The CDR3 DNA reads TGTGCCAGCAGTCTCGAGGGGTGGAGGGGAGGTGGCTACACCTTC. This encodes CASSLEGWRGGGYTF.

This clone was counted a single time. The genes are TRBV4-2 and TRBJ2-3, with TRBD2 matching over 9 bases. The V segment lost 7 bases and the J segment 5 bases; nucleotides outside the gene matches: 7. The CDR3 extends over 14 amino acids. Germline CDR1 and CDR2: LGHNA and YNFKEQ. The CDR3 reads CASMRGGMGDTQYF. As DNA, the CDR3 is TGTGCCAGCATGCGGGGGGGTATGGGAGATACGCAGTATTTT.

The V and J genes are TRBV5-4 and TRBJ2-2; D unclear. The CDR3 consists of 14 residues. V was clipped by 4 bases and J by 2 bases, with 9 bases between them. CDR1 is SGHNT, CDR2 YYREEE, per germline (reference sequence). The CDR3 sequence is CASSPSSNTGELFF. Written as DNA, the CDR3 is TGTGCCAGCAGCCCATCCAGTAACACCGGGGAGCTGTTTTTT.

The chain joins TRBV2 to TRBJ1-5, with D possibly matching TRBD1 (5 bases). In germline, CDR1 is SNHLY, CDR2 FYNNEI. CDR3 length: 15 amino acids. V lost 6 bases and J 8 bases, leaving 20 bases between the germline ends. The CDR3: CASRRDLGVGEPQHF. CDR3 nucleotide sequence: TGTGCCAGCAGACGGGACTTGGGGGTGGGTGAGCCCCAGCATTTT. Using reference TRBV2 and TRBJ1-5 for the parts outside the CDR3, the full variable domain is EPEVTQTPSHQVTQMGQEVILRCVPISNHLYFYWYRQILGQKVEFLVSFYNNEISEKSEIFDDQFSVERPDGSNFTLKIRSTKLEDSAMYFCASRRDLGVGEPQHFGDGTRLSIL.

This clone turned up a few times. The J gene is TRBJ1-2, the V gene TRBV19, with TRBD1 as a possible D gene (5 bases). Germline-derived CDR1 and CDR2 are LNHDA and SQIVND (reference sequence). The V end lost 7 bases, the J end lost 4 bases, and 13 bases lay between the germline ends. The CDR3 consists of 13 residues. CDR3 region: CASNQGGLYGYTF. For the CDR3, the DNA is TGTGCCAGTAACCAGGGAGGGCTCTATGGCTACACCTTC. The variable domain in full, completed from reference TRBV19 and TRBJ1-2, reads DGGITQSPKYLFRKEGQNVTLSCEQNLNHDAMYWYRQDPGQGLRLIYYSQIVNDFQKGDIAEGYSVSREKKESFPLTVTSAQKNPTAFYLCASNQGGLYGYTFGSGTRLTVV.

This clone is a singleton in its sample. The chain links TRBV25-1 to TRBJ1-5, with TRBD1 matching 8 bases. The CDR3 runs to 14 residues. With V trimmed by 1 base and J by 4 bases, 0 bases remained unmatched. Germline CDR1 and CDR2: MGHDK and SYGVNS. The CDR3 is CASSEWDRNQPQHF. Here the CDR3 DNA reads TGTGCCAGCAGTGAATGGGACAGGAATCAGCCCCAGCATTTT.

DNA for the CDR3: TGTGCCAGCAGCTTCCAGGGAGGGGCTGAAGCTTTCTTT. Its translation: CASSFQGGAEAFF. This chain uses TRBV5-5 with TRBJ1-1; D perhaps matches TRBD1 (5 bases). The CDR3 sequence is 13 residues long. Germline CDR1 is SGHKS and CDR2 is YYEKEE (reference sequence). The V and J ends lost 2 bases and 6 bases respectively, with 11 bases between them.

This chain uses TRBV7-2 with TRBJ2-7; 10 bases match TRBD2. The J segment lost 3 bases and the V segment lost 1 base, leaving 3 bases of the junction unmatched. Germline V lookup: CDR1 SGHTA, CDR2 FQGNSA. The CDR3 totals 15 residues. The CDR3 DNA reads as TGTGCCAGCAGCTTAGTTGCTAGCGGGGGCTACGAGCAGTACTTC. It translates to CASSLVASGGYEQYF.

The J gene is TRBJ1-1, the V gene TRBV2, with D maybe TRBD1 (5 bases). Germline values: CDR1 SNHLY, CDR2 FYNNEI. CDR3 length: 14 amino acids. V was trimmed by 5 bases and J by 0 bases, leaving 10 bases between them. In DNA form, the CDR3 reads TGTGCCAGCAGTAACAGGAAAATGAACACTGAAGCTTTCTTT. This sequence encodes CASSNRKMNTEAFF.

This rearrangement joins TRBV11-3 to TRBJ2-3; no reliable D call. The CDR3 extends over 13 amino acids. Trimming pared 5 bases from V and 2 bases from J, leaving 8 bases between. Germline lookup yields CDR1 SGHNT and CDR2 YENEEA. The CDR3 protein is CASSPGLTDTQYF. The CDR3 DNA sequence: TGTGCCAGCAGCCCGGGTCTCACAGATACGCAGTATTTT.

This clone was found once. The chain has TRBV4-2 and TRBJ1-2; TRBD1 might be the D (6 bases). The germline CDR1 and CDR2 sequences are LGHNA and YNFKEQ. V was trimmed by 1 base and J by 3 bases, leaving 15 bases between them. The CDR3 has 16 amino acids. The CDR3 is CASSQGGGFSDYGYTF. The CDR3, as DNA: TGTGCCAGCAGCCAAGGGGGGGGCTTTTCGGACTATGGCTACACCTTC.

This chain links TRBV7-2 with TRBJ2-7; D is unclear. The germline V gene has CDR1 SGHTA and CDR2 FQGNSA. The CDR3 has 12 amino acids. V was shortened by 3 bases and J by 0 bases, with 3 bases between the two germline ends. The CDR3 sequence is CASSLSSYEQYF. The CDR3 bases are TGTGCCAGCAGCTTGAGCTCCTACGAGCAGTACTTC.

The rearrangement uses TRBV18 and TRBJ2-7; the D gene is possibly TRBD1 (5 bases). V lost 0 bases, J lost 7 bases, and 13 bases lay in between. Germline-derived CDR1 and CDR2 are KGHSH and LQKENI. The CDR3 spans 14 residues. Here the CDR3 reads CASSPPAGSEEQYF. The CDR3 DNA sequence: TGTGCCAGCTCACCACCGGCAGGGTCGGAAGAGCAGTACTTC.